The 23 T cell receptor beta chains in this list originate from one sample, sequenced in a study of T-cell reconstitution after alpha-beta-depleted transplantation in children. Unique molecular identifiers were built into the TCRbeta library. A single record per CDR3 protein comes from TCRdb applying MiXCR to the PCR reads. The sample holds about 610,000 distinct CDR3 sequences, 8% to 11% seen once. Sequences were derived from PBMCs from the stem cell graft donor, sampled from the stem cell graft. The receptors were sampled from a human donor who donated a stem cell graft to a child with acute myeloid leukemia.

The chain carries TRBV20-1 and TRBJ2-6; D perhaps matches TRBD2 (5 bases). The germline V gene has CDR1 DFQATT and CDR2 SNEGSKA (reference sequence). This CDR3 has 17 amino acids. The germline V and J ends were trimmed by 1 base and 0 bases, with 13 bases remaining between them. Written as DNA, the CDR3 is TGCAGTGCTAGAGTAACAGCTAGCCCCTCTGGGGCCAACGTCCTGACTTTC. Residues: CSARVTASPSGANVLTF.

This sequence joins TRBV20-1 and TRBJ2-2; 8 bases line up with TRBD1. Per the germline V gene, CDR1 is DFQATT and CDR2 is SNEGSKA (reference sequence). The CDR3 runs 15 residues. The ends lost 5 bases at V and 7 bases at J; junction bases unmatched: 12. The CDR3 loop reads CSAGGQGALLGELFF. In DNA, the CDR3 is TGCAGTGCTGGGGGGCAGGGGGCCTTGCTCGGGGAGCTGTTTTTT.

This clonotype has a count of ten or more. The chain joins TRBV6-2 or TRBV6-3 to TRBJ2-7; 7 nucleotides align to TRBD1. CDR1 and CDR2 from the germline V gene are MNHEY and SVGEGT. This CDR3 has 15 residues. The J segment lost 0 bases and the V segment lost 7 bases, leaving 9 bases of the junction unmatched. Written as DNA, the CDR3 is TGTGCCAGCACCAAGGGACAGATCAGCTCCTACGAGCAGTACTTC. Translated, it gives CASTKGQISSYEQYF.

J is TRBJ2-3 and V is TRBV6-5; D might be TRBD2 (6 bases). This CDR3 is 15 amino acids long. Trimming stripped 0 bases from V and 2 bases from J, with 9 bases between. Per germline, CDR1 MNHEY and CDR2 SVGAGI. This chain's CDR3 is CASSYSLGLTDTQYF. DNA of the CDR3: TGTGCCAGCAGTTACTCCCTGGGACTCACAGATACGCAGTATTTT.

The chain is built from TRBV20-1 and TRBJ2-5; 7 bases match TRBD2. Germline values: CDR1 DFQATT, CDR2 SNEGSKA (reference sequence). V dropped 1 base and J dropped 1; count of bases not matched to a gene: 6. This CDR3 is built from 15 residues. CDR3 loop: CSARVQRDPQETQYF. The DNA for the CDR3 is TGCAGTGCTAGAGTCCAGCGGGACCCCCAAGAGACCCAGTACTTC.

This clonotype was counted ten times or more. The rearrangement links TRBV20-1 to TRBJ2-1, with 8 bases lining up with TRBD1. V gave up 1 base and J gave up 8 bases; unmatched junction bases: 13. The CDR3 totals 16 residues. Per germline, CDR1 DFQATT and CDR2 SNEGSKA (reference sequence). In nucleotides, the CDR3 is TGCAGTGCTAGAGCCCTTAATGCGACAGGGGCCTATGAGCAGTTCTTC. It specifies CSARALNATGAYEQFF.

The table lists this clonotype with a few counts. In DNA form, the CDR3 reads TGCAGCGCTGACGGACTAGCGGGGGAGTTGGCTGAGCAGTTCTTC. Translation: CSADGLAGELAEQFF. This chain joins TRBV29-1 and TRBJ2-1; TRBD2 matches at 13 bases. Germline V gene data show CDR1 as SQVTM and CDR2 as ANQGSEA. The CDR3 loop spans 15 amino acids. V lost 7 bases, J lost 9 bases, and 12 bases stayed unmatched.

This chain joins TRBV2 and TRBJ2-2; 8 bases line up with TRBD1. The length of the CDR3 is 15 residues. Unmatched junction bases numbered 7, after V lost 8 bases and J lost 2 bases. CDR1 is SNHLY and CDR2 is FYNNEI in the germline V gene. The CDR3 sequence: CASGRDRQNTGELFF. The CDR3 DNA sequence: TGTGCCAGCGGAAGGGACAGGCAAAACACCGGGGAGCTGTTTTTT.

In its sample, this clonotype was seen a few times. The CDR3 bases are TGTGCCAGCATCTTACAGGCCACCGGGGAGCTGTTTTTT. Residues: CASILQATGELFF. This chain links TRBV12-3 or TRBV12-4 with TRBJ2-2, with D perhaps TRBD1 (5 bases). The V end was cut by 7 bases, the J end by 4 bases, with 10 bases between. This CDR3 contains 13 residues.

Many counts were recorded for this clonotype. The CDR3 is CASSPRVLAGLQETQYF. The DNA of the CDR3 is TGTGCCAGCTCACCACGCGTCCTAGCGGGCCTCCAAGAGACCCAGTACTTC. The V call is TRBV18, the J call TRBJ2-5; the match to TRBD2 covers 8 bases. Per the germline V gene, CDR1 is KGHSH and CDR2 is LQKENI. The CDR3 totals 17 residues. The ends lost 1 base at V and 1 base at J; junction bases unmatched: 8.

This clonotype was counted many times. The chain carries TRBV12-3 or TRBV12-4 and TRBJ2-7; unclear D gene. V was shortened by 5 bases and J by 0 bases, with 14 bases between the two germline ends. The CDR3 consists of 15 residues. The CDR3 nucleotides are TGTGCCAGCAGTCCCCAGTGGCTGTCCTCCTACGAGCAGTACTTC. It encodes CASSPQWLSSYEQYF.

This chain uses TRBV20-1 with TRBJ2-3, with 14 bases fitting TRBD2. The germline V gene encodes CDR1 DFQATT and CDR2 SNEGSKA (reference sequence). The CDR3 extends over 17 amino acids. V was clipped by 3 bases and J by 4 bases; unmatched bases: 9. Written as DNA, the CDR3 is TGCAGTGCTAGTAGCCGGGGGACTAGCGGGAGCCCAGATACGCAGTATTTT. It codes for CSASSRGTSGSPDTQYF.

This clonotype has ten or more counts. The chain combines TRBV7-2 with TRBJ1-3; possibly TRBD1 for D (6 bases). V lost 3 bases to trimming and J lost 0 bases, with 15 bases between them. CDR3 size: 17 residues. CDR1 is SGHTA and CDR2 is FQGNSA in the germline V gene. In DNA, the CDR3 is TGTGCCAGCAGCTTGGGGGGCCAGGGTATCTCTGGAAACACCATATATTTT. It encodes CASSLGGQGISGNTIYF.

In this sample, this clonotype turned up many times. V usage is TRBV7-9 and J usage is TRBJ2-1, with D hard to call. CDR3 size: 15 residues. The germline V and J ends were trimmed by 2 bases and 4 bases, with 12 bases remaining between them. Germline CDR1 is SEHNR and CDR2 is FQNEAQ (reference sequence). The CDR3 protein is CASSLQIVRYNEQFF. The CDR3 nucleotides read TGTGCCAGCAGCTTACAAATCGTCCGGTACAATGAGCAGTTCTTC.

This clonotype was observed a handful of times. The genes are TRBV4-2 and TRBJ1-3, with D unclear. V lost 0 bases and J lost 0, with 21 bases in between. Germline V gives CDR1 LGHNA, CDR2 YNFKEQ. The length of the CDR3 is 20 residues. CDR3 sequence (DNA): TGTGCCAGCAGCCAAGATCTGGTAACCGCCGGATGGAGCTCTGGAAACACCATATATTTT. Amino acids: CASSQDLVTAGWSSGNTIYF.

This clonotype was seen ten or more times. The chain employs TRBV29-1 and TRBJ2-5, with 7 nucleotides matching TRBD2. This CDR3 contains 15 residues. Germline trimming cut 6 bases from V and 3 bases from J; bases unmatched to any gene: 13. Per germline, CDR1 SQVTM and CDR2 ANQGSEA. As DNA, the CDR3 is TGCAGCGTGGCCCAATCCGGCGGGAGAAAAGAGACCCAGTACTTC. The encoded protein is CSVAQSGGRKETQYF.

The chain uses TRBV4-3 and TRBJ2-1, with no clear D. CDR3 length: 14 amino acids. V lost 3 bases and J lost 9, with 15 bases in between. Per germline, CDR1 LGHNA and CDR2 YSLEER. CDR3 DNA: TGCGCCAGCAGCCAGGTTTCGTCTCTGATTGAGCAGTTCTTC. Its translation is CASSQVSSLIEQFF.

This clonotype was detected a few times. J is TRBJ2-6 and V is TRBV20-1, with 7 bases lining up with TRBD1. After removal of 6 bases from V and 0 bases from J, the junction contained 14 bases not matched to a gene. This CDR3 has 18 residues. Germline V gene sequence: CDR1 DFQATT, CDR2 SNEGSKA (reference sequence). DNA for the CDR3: TGCAGTGCCCATCCCGGGACAGCCGCTTTCTCTGGGGCCAACGTCCTGACTTTC. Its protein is CSAHPGTAAFSGANVLTF.

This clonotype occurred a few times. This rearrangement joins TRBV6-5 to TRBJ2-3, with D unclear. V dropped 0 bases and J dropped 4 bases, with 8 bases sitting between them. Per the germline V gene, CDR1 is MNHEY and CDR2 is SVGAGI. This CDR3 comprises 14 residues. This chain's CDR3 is CASSYSEVADTQYF. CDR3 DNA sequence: TGTGCCAGCAGTTACTCTGAGGTGGCAGATACGCAGTATTTT.

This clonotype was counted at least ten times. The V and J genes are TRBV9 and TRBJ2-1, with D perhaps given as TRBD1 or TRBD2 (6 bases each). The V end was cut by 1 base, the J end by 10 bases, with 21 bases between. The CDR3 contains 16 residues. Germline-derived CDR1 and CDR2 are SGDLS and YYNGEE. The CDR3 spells CASSVLSGQGGSEQFF. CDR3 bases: TGTGCCAGCAGCGTACTCTCGGGACAAGGGGGGTCAGAGCAGTTCTTC. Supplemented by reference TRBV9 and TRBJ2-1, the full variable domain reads DSGVTQTPKHLITATGQRVTLRCSPRSGDLSVYWYQQSLDQGLQFLIQYYNGEERAKGNILERFSAQQFPDLHSELNLSSLELGDSALYFCASSVLSGQGGSEQFFGPGTRLTVL.

CDR3 nucleotides: TGTGCCAGCAGCTTAAGGACAGCCGGGGTAACTGAAGCTTTCTTT. Translation: CASSLRTAGVTEAFF. The V gene is TRBV7-9, the J gene TRBJ1-1; TRBD1 is a possible D gene (6 bases). The CDR3 runs to 15 residues. CDR1 and CDR2 from the germline V gene are SEHNR and FQNEAQ (reference sequence). Trimming left V 2 bases short and J 5 bases short, with 15 bases between.

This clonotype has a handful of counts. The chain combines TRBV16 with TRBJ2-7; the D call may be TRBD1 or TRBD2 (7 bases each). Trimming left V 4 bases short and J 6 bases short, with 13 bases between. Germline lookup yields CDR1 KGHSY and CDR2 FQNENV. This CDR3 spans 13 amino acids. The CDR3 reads CASSLPGGVEQYF. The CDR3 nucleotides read TGTGCCAGCAGCCTCCCAGGGGGGGTCGAGCAGTACTTC.

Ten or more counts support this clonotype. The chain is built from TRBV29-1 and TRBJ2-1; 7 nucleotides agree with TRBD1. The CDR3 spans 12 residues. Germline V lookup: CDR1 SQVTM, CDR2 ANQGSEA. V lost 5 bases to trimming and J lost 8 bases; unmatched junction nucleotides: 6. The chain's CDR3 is CSVLTGRDEQFF. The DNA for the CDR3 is TGCAGCGTTTTGACAGGGCGGGATGAGCAGTTCTTC.